Below are 16 T cell receptor beta chains sequenced from a single sample in a study of cytomegalovirus exposure and HLA in healthy donors. Primers for the PCR totalled 60 Vbeta and 13 Jbeta. The repertoire was sequenced with immunoSEQ multiplex PCR; TCRdb's copy has only in-frame clones and lacks some. The repertoire holds 110,000 or so clones, with 70% to 80% as singletons. The sequenced material came from PBMCs. The receptors originated from a woman in her twenties or thirties in good health and CMV-seropositive.

Written as DNA, the CDR3 is TGTGCCAGCAGCAAAGTTGGGACTAGCGGGAGGCCCTACGAGCAGTACTTC. Its translation is CASSKVGTSGRPYEQYF. The chain carries TRBV21-1 and TRBJ2-7; the tabulated D call, TRBD2, remains unverified against the DNA. TRBV21-1 counts as a pseudogene. The CDR3 length is 17 residues.

The J gene is TRBJ2-7, the V gene TRBV5-3, with TRBD2 matching 8 bases. Being an ORF, TRBV5-3 has a function that is uncertain. Losses at the gene ends were 0 bases for V and 4 bases for J; bases not matched to a gene: 9. The CDR3 is made up of 16 amino acids. Written as DNA, the CDR3 is TGTGCCAGAAGCTTGGATCGGATACGGGGGGGTTACGAGCAGTACTTC. This translates into CARSLDRIRGGYEQYF.

This clone has just a few counts. The rearrangement uses TRBV30 and TRBJ2-7, with TRBD2 matching 12 bases. The germline gives CDR1 GTSNPN, CDR2 SVGIG (reference sequence). This CDR3 region has 18 residues. Trimming at V came to 3 bases and at J to 3 bases, leaving 15 bases not matched to a gene. In DNA, the CDR3 is TGTGCCTGGAGCACCGGCAAAACTAGCGGGAGGCTCAACTACGAGCAGTACTTC. Translation gives CAWSTGKTSGRLNYEQYF.

The CDR3 nucleotides read TGTGCCAGCTCACCAGAGTCCGAAGCTTTCTTT. This translates into CASSPESEAFF. This rearrangement joins TRBV18 to TRBJ1-1, with D hard to call. Germline V lookup: CDR1 KGHSH, CDR2 LQKENI. The CDR3 sequence is 11 residues long. V lost 2 bases and J lost 8, with 6 bases in between.

The rearrangement links TRBV6-1 to TRBJ2-5, with a tentative D call TRBD1 (5 bases). CDR3 length equals 13 residues. Looked up from germline, CDR1 is MNHNS and CDR2 is SASEGT. Trimming shortened V by 4 bases and J by 2 bases, and 8 bases separated the two germline ends. CDR3 region: CASSGYRQETQYF. CDR3 in DNA: TGTGCCAGCAGTGGGTACAGGCAAGAGACCCAGTACTTC.

The chain joins TRBV18 to TRBJ2-5, with D possibly being TRBD2 (6 bases). The CDR3 spans 14 residues. V was trimmed by 4 bases and J by 2 bases, leaving 11 bases between them. The germline gives CDR1 KGHSH, CDR2 LQKENI. Here the CDR3 DNA reads TGTGCCAGCTCACGTCTAGCGCTTCAAGAGACCCAGTACTTC. Translation gives CASSRLALQETQYF.

The chain employs TRBV6-4 and TRBJ2-1, with D perhaps TRBD1 (5 bases). Looked up from germline, CDR1 is MRHNA and CDR2 is SNTAGT. The germline V and J ends were trimmed by 3 bases and 3 bases, with 9 bases remaining between them. CDR3 size: 14 residues. The DNA of the CDR3 is TGTGCCAGCAGTGAGGGGCGGATCTACAATGAGCAGTTCTTC. Its protein product is CASSEGRIYNEQFF.

The chain recombines TRBV4-1 with TRBJ1-1; D unresolved. There are 16 residues in the CDR3. The germline V gene encodes CDR1 MGHRA and CDR2 YSYEKL. The germline V and J ends were trimmed by 3 bases and 0 bases, with 14 bases remaining between them. DNA of the CDR3: TGCGCCAGCAGCCATCCTAGAGGAGGAATGAACACTGAAGCTTTCTTT. It translates to CASSHPRGGMNTEAFF.

The chain employs TRBV2 and TRBJ1-5; D gene unclear. The germline CDR1 and CDR2 sequences are SNHLY and FYNNEI. CDR3 length equals 13 residues. With 5 bases removed from V and 5 bases from J, the gap between germline ends came to 10 bases. CDR3 nucleotide sequence: TGTGCCAGCAGTCTCCGGGAAGATCAGCCCCAGCATTTT. This encodes CASSLREDQPQHF.

The chain uses TRBV27 and TRBJ1-2; TRBD1 agrees at 7 bases. V lost 8 bases to trimming and J lost 2 bases; unmatched junction nucleotides: 8. The CDR3 contains 14 residues. The germline CDR1 and CDR2 sequences are MNHEY and SMNVEV (reference sequence). Here the CDR3 DNA reads TGTGCCAGCCTAGACAGGGCCGGAAACTATGGCTACACCTTC. It encodes CASLDRAGNYGYTF.

The rearrangement uses TRBV19 and TRBJ2-2; D unclear. The V end was cut by 9 bases, the J end by 0 bases, with 11 bases between. The germline V gene encodes CDR1 LNHDA and CDR2 SQIVND (reference sequence). This CDR3 region has 14 residues. As DNA, the CDR3 is TGTGCCAGCGCCAGACTGACGAACACCGGGGAGCTGTTTTTT. Amino acid sequence: CASARLTNTGELFF. Based on the CDR3 plus reference TRBV19 and TRBJ2-2, the full variable domain is DGGITQSPKYLFRKEGQNVTLSCEQNLNHDAMYWYRQDPGQGLRLIYYSQIVNDFQKGDIAEGYSVSREKKESFPLTVTSAQKNPTAFYLCASARLTNTGELFFGEGSRLTVL.

This clone has only one observation. The chain joins TRBV9 to TRBJ1-1, with D possibly matching TRBD1 (5 bases). Germline CDR1 reads SGDLS; CDR2 reads YYNGEE. This CDR3 is 15 amino acids long. V lost 4 bases to trimming and J lost 4 bases, with 17 bases between them. The CDR3 region has the DNA TGTGCCAGCAGCCCGTCGGGAGGGGCGCTCACTGAAGCTTTCTTT. Translating it yields CASSPSGGALTEAFF. Full variable domain (missing parts from reference TRBV9 and TRBJ1-1): DSGVTQTPKHLITATGQRVTLRCSPRSGDLSVYWYQQSLDQGLQFLIQYYNGEERAKGNILERFSAQQFPDLHSELNLSSLELGDSALYFCASSPSGGALTEAFFGQGTRLTVV.

V gene TRBV30 combines with J gene TRBJ1-1; no definite D call. Germline V gene lookup returns CDR1 GTSNPN and CDR2 SVGIG (reference sequence). The CDR3 length is 13 residues. V was cut by 0 bases and J by 0 bases, with 5 bases left in between. This CDR3 reads CAWSVRVNTEAFF. The CDR3 bases are TGTGCCTGGAGTGTACGCGTGAACACTGAAGCTTTCTTT.

The chain recombines TRBV11-2 with TRBJ2-3, with TRBD1 identical over 9 bases. Germline-derived CDR1 and CDR2 are SGHAT and FQNNGV. The CDR3 is 17 residues long. V was clipped by 3 bases and J by 5 bases; unmatched bases: 12. CDR3: CASSFRNTGTGKDTQYF. The CDR3 nucleotides are TGTGCCAGCAGCTTCCGAAACACCGGGACAGGGAAAGATACGCAGTATTTT.

The chain couples TRBV7-9 to TRBJ2-1, with 9 nucleotides matching TRBD1. V lost 5 bases, J lost 9 bases, and 8 bases stayed unmatched. The CDR3 is 14 amino acids. Germline CDR1 SEHNR, CDR2 FQNEAQ (reference sequence). The CDR3 DNA reads as TGTGCCAGCAGCCCCGGGACAGGGTACGGTGAGCAGTTCTTC. It encodes CASSPGTGYGEQFF.

The chain links TRBV19 to TRBJ2-5; no reliable D call. This CDR3 has 11 residues. In germline, CDR1 is LNHDA, CDR2 SQIVND (reference sequence). V lost 9 bases, J lost 5 bases, and 10 bases lay in between. This CDR3 reads CASRRGETQYF. As DNA, the CDR3 is TGTGCCAGCAGAAGAGGCGAGACCCAGTACTTC. The whole variable domain, remainder taken from reference TRBV19 and TRBJ2-5, is DGGITQSPKYLFRKEGQNVTLSCEQNLNHDAMYWYRQDPGQGLRLIYYSQIVNDFQKGDIAEGYSVSREKKESFPLTVTSAQKNPTAFYLCASRRGETQYFGPGTRLLVL.